The clone carrying this TCR beta chain was seen just once. The sample is drawn from a study of T cell changes during pregnancy in multiple sclerosis. Here immunoSEQ multiplex PCR was the method, and the copy in TCRdb shows in-frame clones only, minus some. This sample has fewer than 40,000 clones; roughly 90% occur once, and the top ten carry about 0.4%. Trimming removed 5 bases from V and 6 bases from J; junction bases left unmatched: 2. This CDR3 spans 14 amino acids. Germline V gene sequence: CDR1 SGHNT, CDR2 YENEEA. This clonotype was obtained from a female donor in good health, enrolled as a control in a pregnancy study. The chain uses TRBV11-3 and TRBJ2-7; TRBD2 agrees at 15 bases. The sequenced sample was CD4+ T cells from peripheral blood mononuclear cells, obtained in the second trimester of pregnancy. This CDR3 reads CASSTGLAGGEQYF. The CDR3 coding sequence is TGTGCCAGCAGCACGGGACTAGCGGGGGGCGAGCAGTACTTC.